The 27 T cell receptor beta chains reported below all come from one sample, sequenced in a study of blood T cell repertoires in COVID-19. Some clones are missing from TCRdb's copy, which holds only in-frame ones; the method was immunoSEQ multiplex PCR. This sample yields some 21,000 clones, of which around 80% are seen a single time; over 10% belongs to the top ten. Sequenced material: peripheral blood. All receptors come from a man aged 60 to 75 with active COVID-19.

This clone came up once. The chain couples TRBV5-1 to TRBJ2-3, with TRBD2 identical over 7 bases. This CDR3 spans 16 amino acids. Germline assignment: CDR1 SGHRS and CDR2 YFSETQ. V dropped 0 bases and J dropped 0; count of bases not matched to a gene: 4. CDR3 bases: TGCGCCAGCAGCTTGGGAGCGGGGCCTAGCACAGATACGCAGTATTTT. Translation: CASSLGAGPSTDTQYF.

The chain uses TRBV19 and TRBJ2-1; D remains unclear. V was shortened by 2 bases and J by 6 bases, with 8 bases between the two germline ends. The CDR3 is made up of 13 amino acids. Germline lookup yields CDR1 LNHDA and CDR2 SQIVND (reference sequence). As DNA, the CDR3 is TGTGCCAGTAGTATAAATCTATTCAATGAGCAGTTCTTC. Translating gives CASSINLFNEQFF.

This rearrangement joins TRBV13 to TRBJ2-1, with D possibly matching TRBD1 (6 bases). The ends were cut back, 2 bases at V and 4 bases at J, with 15 bases in the middle. The germline gives CDR1 PRHDT, CDR2 FYEKMQ (reference sequence). There are 16 residues in the CDR3. CDR3 amino acids: CASSLIPGDGYNEQFF. DNA for the CDR3: TGTGCCAGCAGCTTAATCCCAGGGGATGGGTACAATGAGCAGTTCTTC.

The chain uses TRBV4-1 and TRBJ2-5; 9 bases are a match to TRBD1. V shed 3 bases, J shed 5 bases, and the junction held 7 bases outside the gene matches. CDR1 is MGHRA, CDR2 YSYEKL, per germline. The CDR3 is 15 amino acids. The CDR3 spells CASSHGRQGEETQYF. CDR3 bases: TGCGCCAGCAGCCACGGAAGACAGGGGGAGGAGACCCAGTACTTC.

The chain has TRBV5-1 and TRBJ2-5, with 8 positions matching TRBD2. V dropped 4 bases and J dropped 0; count of bases not matched to a gene: 5. Germline V gives CDR1 SGHRS, CDR2 YFSETQ. This CDR3 spans 15 amino acids. CDR3 amino acids: CASSPGGGNQETQYF. CDR3 nucleotide sequence: TGCGCCAGCAGCCCGGGAGGGGGGAACCAAGAGACCCAGTACTTC.

This rearrangement joins TRBV2 to TRBJ2-7; D is perhaps TRBD1 (6 bases). Deletions cut 2 bases from V and 3 bases from J, with 8 bases between. Germline V lookup: CDR1 SNHLY, CDR2 FYNNEI. The CDR3 is made up of 13 amino acids. The CDR3 sequence is CASSETGHYEQYF. DNA for the CDR3: TGTGCCAGCAGTGAAACAGGGCACTACGAGCAGTACTTC. The full variable domain, in which reference TRBV2 and TRBJ2-7 provide the parts outside the CDR3, is EPEVTQTPSHQVTQMGQEVILRCVPISNHLYFYWYRQILGQKVEFLVSFYNNEISEKSEIFDDQFSVERPDGSNFTLKIRSTKLEDSAMYFCASSETGHYEQYFGPGTRLTVT.

The V gene is TRBV12-3 or TRBV12-4, the J gene TRBJ1-1; D ambiguous. The CDR3 contains 12 residues. The V and J ends lost 6 bases and 0 bases respectively, with 5 bases between them. CDR3 DNA: TGTGCCAGCAGGAACTTGAACACTGAAGCTTTCTTT. Its translation is CASRNLNTEAFF.

V and J are TRBV11-2 and TRBJ1-2; D is undetermined. Trimming pared 5 bases from V and 0 bases from J, leaving 13 bases between. The CDR3 is made up of 15 amino acids. CDR1 is SGHAT, CDR2 FQNNGV, per germline. The DNA of the CDR3 is TGTGCCAGCAGCCCACAGACGGCCTCTAACTATGGCTACACCTTC. Translated, it gives CASSPQTASNYGYTF.

By its share, this clone is medium-sized (0.01 to 0.1%). The chain couples TRBV7-9 to TRBJ2-1, with D maybe TRBD2 (6 bases). V was cut by 4 bases and J by 6 bases, with 13 bases left in between. The CDR3 has 14 residues. Germline V gene lookup returns CDR1 SEHNR and CDR2 FQNEAQ (reference sequence). As DNA, the CDR3 is TGTGCCAGCAGCTCATTGGAGACTAGCAATGAGCAGTTCTTC. It translates to CASSSLETSNEQFF.

The chain has TRBV4-1 and TRBJ2-2; TRBD2 agrees at 9 bases. The V gene's germline CDR1 is MGHRA and CDR2 YSYEKL. The CDR3 runs 14 residues. Trimming at V came to 4 bases and at J to 7 bases, leaving 4 bases not matched to a gene. This CDR3 is CASSPREGVGELFF. The CDR3, as DNA: TGCGCCAGCAGCCCGCGGGAGGGCGTCGGGGAGCTGTTTTTT.

The V call is TRBV9, the J call TRBJ1-1; D possibly corresponds to TRBD1 (5 bases). The CDR3 runs 15 residues. V shed 0 bases and J shed 1 base, with 10 bases lying between them. Germline V lookup: CDR1 SGDLS, CDR2 YYNGEE. The CDR3 protein is CASSVAPTANTEAFF. CDR3 in DNA: TGTGCCAGCAGCGTAGCCCCGACAGCGAACACTGAAGCTTTCTTT.

The chain links TRBV7-2 to TRBJ2-1; 7 nucleotides agree with TRBD1. The CDR3 runs 14 residues. CDR1 is SGHTA, CDR2 FQGNSA, per germline. The V and J ends lost 4 bases and 10 bases, in that order; junction bases with no gene match: 10. CDR3 in amino acids: CASSYDRVIEEQFF. Written as DNA, the CDR3 is TGTGCCAGCAGCTACGACAGGGTGATCGAGGAGCAGTTCTTC.

This clone was detected once. Here the CDR3 reads CASSLGQTLQETQYF. DNA for the CDR3: TGTGCCAGCAGCTTGGGACAAACACTCCAAGAGACCCAGTACTTC. The genes are TRBV7-6 and TRBJ2-5, with D maybe TRBD1 (6 bases). The CDR3 is 15 residues long. CDR1 is SGHVS, CDR2 FNYEAQ, per germline. V was trimmed by 3 bases and J by 1 base, leaving 12 bases between them.

CDR3 residues: CASSLGQGTRGGNTGELFF. CDR3 in DNA: TGTGCCAGTAGTTTGGGACAGGGGACTCGAGGAGGGAACACCGGGGAGCTGTTTTTT. The chain employs TRBV19 and TRBJ2-2; 10 nucleotides match TRBD1. The CDR3 is 19 residues long. V lost 5 bases and J lost 1; bases outside the gene matches: 13. CDR1 is LNHDA and CDR2 is SQIVND in the germline V gene (reference sequence).

The rearrangement uses TRBV27 and TRBJ2-3, with TRBD1 as a possible D gene (6 bases). The germline gives CDR1 MNHEY, CDR2 SMNVEV (reference sequence). The germline V and J ends were trimmed by 3 bases and 7 bases, with 17 bases remaining between them. CDR3 size: 15 residues. Here the CDR3 reads CASSFGSRGGYTQYF. In DNA, the CDR3 is TGTGCCAGCAGTTTCGGCAGTCGAGGGGGATATACGCAGTATTTT.

This clone was seen a handful of times. This chain connects TRBV9 to TRBJ2-1; 7 nucleotides line up with TRBD2. The CDR3 is 15 residues long. The V gene end was trimmed by 3 bases and the J gene end by 5 bases; junction bases not matched to a gene: 8. CDR1 is SGDLS and CDR2 is YYNGEE in the germline V gene. CDR3 bases: TGTGCCAGCAGCGCCAGCGGGATAGGGGACAATGAGCAGTTCTTC. Its translation is CASSASGIGDNEQFF. The full variable domain, completed using reference TRBV9 and TRBJ2-1, is DSGVTQTPKHLITATGQRVTLRCSPRSGDLSVYWYQQSLDQGLQFLIQYYNGEERAKGNILERFSAQQFPDLHSELNLSSLELGDSALYFCASSASGIGDNEQFFGPGTRLTVL.

This clone appeared once. The J gene is TRBJ1-5, the V gene TRBV4-1, with no clear D. The CDR3 extends over 15 amino acids. Germline loops: CDR1 MGHRA, CDR2 YSYEKL. Trimming shortened V by 3 bases and J by 1 base, and 10 bases separated the two germline ends. This chain's CDR3 is CASSQGEVSNQPQHF. The CDR3 nucleotides are TGCGCCAGCAGCCAGGGAGAGGTCAGCAATCAGCCCCAGCATTTT.

This chain uses TRBV19 with TRBJ2-1; tentatively, D is TRBD2 (7 bases). The CDR3 spans 12 residues. V dropped 9 bases and J dropped 6 bases, with 12 bases sitting between them. Germline V gives CDR1 LNHDA, CDR2 SQIVND (reference sequence). CDR3 DNA: TGTGCCAGGGGAGGGGGGCGCAATGAGCAGTTCTTC. Protein product: CARGGGRNEQFF.

CDR3 sequence reads: CASSPRGGQPEAFF. The CDR3 nucleotides read TGTGCCAGCAGCCCCCGGGGAGGACAACCTGAAGCTTTCTTT. The V and J genes are TRBV11-2 and TRBJ1-1; D perhaps matches TRBD1 (5 bases). V was shortened by 5 bases and J by 6 bases, with 16 bases between the two germline ends. Germline CDR1 SGHAT, CDR2 FQNNGV. This CDR3 has 14 residues.

The CDR3 DNA is TGCGCCAGCAGCTTGCGGGACAGTGGAAACACCATATATTTT. Translating gives CASSLRDSGNTIYF. The gene calls are TRBV5-1 and TRBJ1-3; 7 nucleotides match TRBD1. This CDR3 has 14 amino acids. The J segment lost 3 bases and the V segment lost 1 base, leaving 1 base of the junction unmatched. Per the germline V gene, CDR1 is SGHRS and CDR2 is YFSETQ. Full variable domain (missing parts from reference TRBV5-1 and TRBJ1-3): KAGVTQTPRYLIKTRGQQVTLSCSPISGHRSVSWYQQTPGQGLQFLFEYFSETQRNKGNFPGRFSGRQFSNSRSEMNVSTLELGDSALYLCASSLRDSGNTIYFGEGSWLTVV.

This chain links TRBV11-3 with TRBJ2-2; TRBD1 is a possible D gene (6 bases). The germline V gene encodes CDR1 SGHNT and CDR2 YENEEA. There are 16 residues in the CDR3. Trimming stripped 3 bases from V and 1 base from J, with 12 bases between. This chain's CDR3 is CASSFYSGVNTGELFF. CDR3 nucleotide sequence: TGTGCCAGCAGCTTTTACTCAGGGGTGAACACCGGGGAGCTGTTTTTT.

This chain joins TRBV3-1 (or the pseudogene TRBV3-2) and TRBJ1-1; TRBD1 aligns across 7 bases. Germline V CDR1 and CDR2: LGHDT, YNNKEL (reference sequence). With V trimmed by 3 bases and J by 8 bases, 12 bases remained unmatched. There are 15 residues in the CDR3. CDR3 DNA sequence: TGTGCCAGCAGCCAGGAGGGTCGGAAAGGGGGCGAAGCTTTCTTT. This sequence encodes CASSQEGRKGGEAFF.

The chain employs TRBV7-2 and TRBJ2-3; D may be TRBD2 (5 bases). The CDR3 runs to 15 residues. The V end lost 2 bases, the J end lost 6 bases, and 15 bases lay between the germline ends. The germline V gene encodes CDR1 SGHTA and CDR2 FQGNSA. The CDR3 is CASSLLAQTSDTQYF. Here the CDR3 DNA reads TGTGCCAGCAGCTTACTAGCCCAGACCTCTGATACGCAGTATTTT.

The rearrangement links TRBV15 to TRBJ2-1; no clear D gene. This CDR3 region has 13 residues. CDR1 is LNHNV, CDR2 YYDKDF, per germline (reference sequence). V dropped 3 bases and J dropped 5 bases, with 8 bases sitting between them. CDR3 DNA: TGTGCCACCAGCAGTGAGGAACACAATGAGCAGTTCTTC. It specifies CATSSEEHNEQFF.

This clone was seen once. This chain connects TRBV19 to TRBJ2-5; D ambiguous. This CDR3 comprises 15 residues. Germline lookup yields CDR1 LNHDA and CDR2 SQIVND (reference sequence). V lost 1 base to trimming and J lost 2 bases, with 11 bases between them. CDR3 region: CASSIVARKQETQYF. CDR3 nucleotides: TGTGCCAGTAGTATAGTGGCTAGAAAACAAGAGACCCAGTACTTC.

Only a few counts were recorded for this clone. The gene calls are TRBV9 and TRBJ2-1; no clear D gene. The germline V and J ends were trimmed by 4 bases and 4 bases, with 15 bases remaining between them. CDR1 is SGDLS and CDR2 is YYNGEE in the germline V gene. This CDR3 comprises 15 residues. The CDR3 spells CASSPTATGYNEQFF. CDR3 nucleotide sequence: TGTGCCAGCAGCCCCACCGCGACTGGATACAATGAGCAGTTCTTC.

The chain joins TRBV11-2 to TRBJ2-2; TRBD2 agrees at 13 bases. The CDR3 consists of 18 residues. The V gene end was trimmed by 4 bases and the J gene end by 6 bases; junction bases not matched to a gene: 11. Germline-derived CDR1 and CDR2 are SGHAT and FQNNGV. This chain's CDR3 is CASSSLTSGRGSSGELFF. CDR3 DNA sequence: TGTGCCAGCAGCTCGCTAACTAGCGGGAGGGGTAGCTCCGGGGAGCTGTTTTTT.